A selection of T cell receptor beta chains follows, all from one sample in a study of blood T cell repertoires in COVID-19. Clones were sequenced by immunoSEQ multiplex PCR, and TCRdb holds only the in-frame ones, with some missing. The sample contains approximately 670,000 clones, over 80% of which appear only once. The sample taken for sequencing was peripheral blood. These receptors originate from a woman between 18 and 29 years old with acute or convalescent COVID-19. Each CDR3 is given with its conserved first and last residue. A D gene is named only where the DNA matches it firmly. Size is stated for part of the rows, as once, few or many counts, or as a class when the clone is expanded.

clone size,D gene,J gene,V gene,CDR3 DNA,CDR3 protein
once,.,TRBJ1-1,TRBV21-1,TGTGCCAGCAGCAAAAAGAGAGAAGCTTTCTTT,CASSKKREAFF
once,TRBD2,TRBJ2-7,TRBV14,TGTGCCAGCAGCCCTATTATTGGACTAGCGGCATACGAGCAGTACTTC,CASSPIIGLAAYEQYF
.,.,TRBJ1-4,TRBV5-4,TGTGCCAGCAGCTCCGACAGTGGGGCTAATGAAAAACTGTTTTTT,CASSSDSGANEKLFF
few,.,TRBJ1-2,TRBV5-1,TGCGCCAGCAGCTTAGGTGGCAGGGCAGGCGATGGCTACACCTTC,CASSLGGRAGDGYTF
.,.,TRBJ1-5,TRBV30,TGTGCCTGGAGTCTGGAGGGTCAGCCCCAGCATTTT,CAWSLEGQPQHF
.,TRBD1,TRBJ2-5,TRBV10-3,TGTGCCATCAGCCGGGACAGACAAGAGACCCAGTACTTC,CAISRDRQETQYF
.,.,TRBJ1-1,TRBV7-6,TGTGCCAGCACCTCGGGGAGGGAGGTTTTCTTT,CASTSGREVFF
.,TRBD2,TRBJ2-2,TRBV7-3,TGTGCCAGCAGCGCCGCTAGCGGGGTTACCGGGGAGCTGTTTTTT,CASSAASGVTGELFF
.,TRBD2,TRBJ2-3,TRBV7-2,TGTGCCAGCAGCTTAAACCGGGGCGGGGGTACGCAGTATTTT,CASSLNRGGGTQYF
.,TRBD2,TRBJ2-1,TRBV6-2/TRBV6-3,TGTGCCAGCAGCTTAGCGGGGGGCTCCAATGAGCAGTTCTTC,CASSLAGGSNEQFF
.,TRBD1,TRBJ2-1,TRBV7-8,TGTGCCAGCAGCTTAGCAGGGACAGGGTTCTACAATGAGCAGTTCTTC,CASSLAGTGFYNEQFF
.,.,TRBJ2-4,TRBV24-1,TGTGCCACCAGCGGGGGGCTGGACATTCAGTACTTC,CATSGGLDIQYF
.,.,TRBJ1-2,TRBV29-1,TGCAGCACGAGCAGGTCTGCCAACGGCTACACCTTC,CSTSRSANGYTF
.,TRBD2,TRBJ2-1,TRBV6-1,TGTGCCAGCAGTGAAGGTGGCGGGGGGCACAATGAGCAGTTCTTC,CASSEGGGGHNEQFF
few,.,TRBJ1-2,TRBV29-1,TGCAGCGTTGACGGTGACAGGACTCGCTATGGCTACACCTTC,CSVDGDRTRYGYTF
.,.,TRBJ1-1,TRBV11-2,TGTGCCAGCAGCTTAGAGGGGGGTGAAGCTTTCTTT,CASSLEGGEAFF
.,.,TRBJ2-7,TRBV18,TGTGCCAGCTCACGAACCGGGACACCTCCCTACGAGCAGTACTTC,CASSRTGTPPYEQYF
.,.,TRBJ2-7,TRBV6-2/TRBV6-3,TGTGCCAGCAGTGCCCCCGACGGGTTTAGCTACGAGCAGTACTTC,CASSAPDGFSYEQYF
.,TRBD1,TRBJ1-1,TRBV5-1,TGCGCCAGCAGCCTGGAGACAGGGGGCTTCGGTGAAGCTTTCTTT,CASSLETGGFGEAFF
.,.,TRBJ2-7,TRBV3-1/TRBV3-2,TGTGCCAGCAGCCGAAATCTAGGGGCCTACTACGAGCAGTACTTC,CASSRNLGAYYEQYF
.,.,TRBJ2-5,TRBV19,TGTGCCAGTAGTTCGACAGGTGGGGAGACCCAGTACTTC,CASSSTGGETQYF
.,.,TRBJ2-3,TRBV14,TGTGCCAGCAGCCCACGGTACAGCACAGATACGCAGTATTTT,CASSPRYSTDTQYF
.,TRBD1,TRBJ1-5,TRBV12-5,TGTGCTAGTGGTTTGACAGGACAGGGGGATCAGCCCCAGCATTTT,CASGLTGQGDQPQHF
.,.,TRBJ1-2,TRBV5-1,TGCGCCAGCAGAAGGACAGAGAACTATGGCTACACCTTC,CASRRTENYGYTF
.,.,TRBJ2-2,TRBV20-1,TGCAGTGCTAGTCGGACATCCAACACCGGGGAGCTGTTTTTT,CSASRTSNTGELFF
.,.,TRBJ1-3,TRBV4-1,TGCGCCAGCAGCCGTGGAGCCGCAGCAGGGCCAAAAGAAAACACCATATATTTT,CASSRGAAAGPKENTIYF
.,.,TRBJ2-2,TRBV2,TGTGCCAGCAGTCAGACAGCCACCGGGGAGCTGTTTTTT,CASSQTATGELFF
.,TRBD1,TRBJ1-5,TRBV5-6,TGTGCCAGCAGCTGGACAGGAGGCAATCAGCCCCAGCATTTT,CASSWTGGNQPQHF
.,TRBD1,TRBJ1-4,TRBV7-9,TGTGCCAGCAGCCCCTGGGACAGGAGTAATGAAAAACTGTTTTTT,CASSPWDRSNEKLFF
.,.,TRBJ2-1,TRBV7-2,TGTGCCAGCAGCTGGGGTAGCGCGGCCTACAATGAGCAGTTCTTC,CASSWGSAAYNEQFF
.,.,TRBJ1-2,TRBV10-3,TGTGCCATCAGTGGTATCCGAAGTTCTCTAAAAAACTATGGCTACACCTTC,CAISGIRSSLKNYGYTF
.,.,TRBJ1-1,TRBV3-1/TRBV3-2,TGTGCCAGCAGCCGGGGGGGGGCAAATAATGAAGCTTTCTTT,CASSRGGANNEAFF
.,.,TRBJ1-2,TRBV2,TGTGCCAGCAGGCCAGGGACACTCTCTTATGGCTACACCTTC,CASRPGTLSYGYTF
.,TRBD2,TRBJ2-5,TRBV5-1,TGCGCCAGCAGCTTCGGTCTAGCGGGGTGGGAGACCCAGTACTTC,CASSFGLAGWETQYF
.,.,TRBJ1-5,TRBV4-2,TGTGCCAGCAGCCAACAGGGTGGCCTTAATCAGCCCCAGCATTTT,CASSQQGGLNQPQHF
.,.,TRBJ2-1,TRBV11-3,TGTGCCAGCAAGGGAGGAGGCCACAATGAGCAGTTCTTC,CASKGGGHNEQFF
.,.,TRBJ2-7,TRBV19,TGTGCCAGTAGTATATCAGGGGCCAACGAGCAGTACTTC,CASSISGANEQYF
.,.,TRBJ2-1,TRBV2,TGTGCCAGCGAGGCTGACTACAATGAGCAGTTCTTC,CASEADYNEQFF
.,TRBD1,TRBJ1-1,TRBV3-1/TRBV3-2,TGTGCCAGCAGCCCTAAGACAGGGTGGGGCATGAACACTGAAGCTTTCTTT,CASSPKTGWGMNTEAFF
.,.,TRBJ1-2,TRBV19,TGTGCCAGTAGTATTTCCCCTGCTAACTATGGCTACACCTTC,CASSISPANYGYTF
.,TRBD1,TRBJ1-6,TRBV2,TGTGCCAGCCGAACAGGGGGAGGATATAATTCACCCCTCCACTTT,CASRTGGGYNSPLHF
.,.,TRBJ1-1,TRBV2,TGTGCCAGCAGTGAAGCGAGAGTAGGACTTCGGGCCACTGAAGCTTTCTTT,CASSEARVGLRATEAFF
.,.,TRBJ1-2,TRBV5-6,TGTGCCAGCAGCTTGTCGCTACGGGGCTACACCTTC,CASSLSLRGYTF
.,TRBD1,TRBJ1-1,TRBV29-1,TGCAGCGTTAGCCGACAGGGAGTCACTGAAGCTTTCTTT,CSVSRQGVTEAFF
.,.,TRBJ1-1,TRBV6-5,TGTGCCACCAAACAGGGAGGGACTGAAGCTTTCTTT,CATKQGGTEAFF
.,TRBD2,TRBJ2-2,TRBV5-5,TGTGCCAGCAGCTTGGTAGGGGCAGGGAGGGCCGGGGAGCTGTTTTTT,CASSLVGAGRAGELFF
.,.,TRBJ1-1,TRBV7-9,.,CASILGPGVNTEAFF
.,.,TRBJ2-5,TRBV7-9,TGTGCCAGCAGCCCCGGAAGGAGGGGTGAAGAGACCCAGTACTTC,CASSPGRRGEETQYF
.,TRBD1,TRBJ1-1,TRBV12-3/TRBV12-4,TGTGCCAGCATTCTGGGACAGGGAGCTTTCTTT,CASILGQGAFF
.,TRBD1,TRBJ1-3,TRBV7-9,TGTGCCAGCAGCCCGACAGGGGTAGGAAACACCATATATTTT,CASSPTGVGNTIYF
.,TRBD2,TRBJ2-2,TRBV9,TGTGCCAGCAGCGTAGATAGCGGGGGGGTACACGGGGAGCTGTTTTTT,CASSVDSGGVHGELFF